One and the same sample provided the 5 T cell receptor beta chains below, sequenced in a study of early T cells in non-severe SARS-CoV-2 infection. TCRdb re-called the 5' RACE reads through MiXCR, storing one row per CDR3 protein. Among around 25,000 distinct CDR3 sequences, about 4.7% were seen once, and the ten largest hold under 13%. Sample: whole blood. The receptors stem from an adult who was a healthcare worker with PCR-confirmed SARS-CoV-2 infection or an uninfected control (not recorded which).

This clonotype showed up many times. The chain employs TRBV28 and TRBJ1-5; 7 bases align to TRBD1. CDR3 length: 14 amino acids. V dropped 6 bases and J dropped 3; count of bases not matched to a gene: 5. Germline V gene data show CDR1 as MDHEN and CDR2 as SYDVKM. The CDR3 loop is CASRLQGINQPQHF. CDR3 coding DNA: TGTGCCAGCAGGCTACAGGGGATCAATCAGCCCCAGCATTTT.

This clonotype was observed a few times. This chain uses TRBV12-3 or TRBV12-4 with TRBJ1-1, with D possibly being TRBD1 (5 bases). CDR3 length: 13 residues. The ends were cut back, 6 bases at V and 1 base at J, with 9 bases in the middle. The CDR3 DNA is TGTGCCAGCAGCTACACAGGGAACACTGAAGCTTTCTTT. Translation gives CASSYTGNTEAFF.

The table lists this clonotype with a few counts. This rearrangement joins TRBV27 to TRBJ2-7; D ambiguous. This CDR3 has 14 residues. Germline values: CDR1 MNHEY, CDR2 SMNVEV (reference sequence). The ends were cut back, 4 bases at V and 2 bases at J, with 12 bases in the middle. The CDR3 region is CASSSTARPYEQYF. The DNA for the CDR3 is TGTGCCAGCAGTTCCACCGCGCGACCCTACGAGCAGTACTTC.

Of note for this clonotype: This may come from a read error, since a much larger clone is one base off. The rearrangement uses TRBV5-6 and TRBJ2-1, with 10 bases matching TRBD1. The CDR3 is 15 residues long. Germline V lookup: CDR1 SGHDT, CDR2 YYEEEE. CDR3 bases: TGTGCCCGCAGCTCGACAGGGGGCGTTGACAATGAGCAGTTCTTC. This translates into CARSSTGGVDNEQFF.

This clonotype occurred many times. This chain connects TRBV29-1 to TRBJ1-2; D call uncertain. V lost 5 bases and J lost 2, with 9 bases in between. The CDR3 spans 12 residues. CDR1 and CDR2 from the germline V gene are SQVTM and ANQGSEA. DNA of the CDR3: TGCAGCGTTCCAACGGTAAACTATGGCTACACCTTC. Residues: CSVPTVNYGYTF. Drawing the rest from reference TRBV29-1 and TRBJ1-2, the complete variable domain is SAVISQKPSRDICQRGTSLTIQCQVDSQVTMMFWYRQQPGQSLTLIATANQGSEATYESGFVIDKFPISRPNLTFSTLTVSNMSPEDSSIYLCSVPTVNYGYTFGSGTRLTVV.